Listed here are 8 T cell receptor beta chains from one sample, sequenced in a study of blood T cell repertoires in COVID-19. Profiled with immunoSEQ multiplex PCR; TCRdb holds only in-frame clones, not every one. This table has 90,000 to 120,000 clones, around 89% appearing once. Sequences were obtained from peripheral blood. These receptors were taken from a man aged 40-49 years with active or convalescent COVID-19.

The table lists this clone with a count of one. The chain joins TRBV7-2 to TRBJ2-1, with 9 bases matching TRBD2. The CDR3 contains 15 residues. The germline V gene has CDR1 SGHTA and CDR2 FQGNSA. Germline trimming cut 0 bases from V and 6 bases from J; bases unmatched to any gene: 3. The CDR3 is CASSLAGLAGNEQFF. The CDR3 nucleotides read TGTGCCAGCAGCTTAGCGGGACTAGCCGGCAATGAGCAGTTCTTC.

The V call is TRBV5-6, the J call TRBJ2-4, with D possibly matching TRBD2 (6 bases). The V gene lost 5 bases and the J gene lost 8 bases, with 11 bases spanning the gap. This CDR3 has 12 amino acids. Germline assignment: CDR1 SGHDT and CDR2 YYEEEE. CDR3 sequence: CASRRGLDIQYF. The CDR3 bases are TGTGCCAGCAGACGGGGACTTGACATTCAGTACTTC. Drawing the rest from reference TRBV5-6 and TRBJ2-4, the complete variable domain is DAGVTQSPTHLIKTRGQQVTLRCSPKSGHDTVSWYQQALGQGPQFIFQYYEEEERQRGNFPDRFSGHQFPNYSSELNVNALLLGDSALYLCASRRGLDIQYFGAGTRLSVL.

The rearrangement joins TRBV30 to TRBJ1-6, with D perhaps TRBD1 (5 bases). Trimming removed 1 base at V and 7 bases at J, with 11 bases between. The CDR3 consists of 14 residues. Germline V CDR1 and CDR2: GTSNPN, SVGIG (reference sequence). CDR3: CAWSEGLTNSPLHF. CDR3 in DNA: TGTGCCTGGAGTGAGGGGTTAACAAATTCACCCCTCCACTTT.

About this clone: Additional DNA sequences in this sample encode the identical CDR3. J is TRBJ1-1 and V is TRBV28; D call uncertain. Trimming left V 2 bases short and J 3 bases short, with 4 bases between. The CDR3 contains 12 residues. Germline V gives CDR1 MDHEN, CDR2 SYDVKM. CDR3 DNA sequence: TGTGCCAGCAGTTTAAGCTACACTGAAGCTTTCTTT. Protein sequence: CASSLSYTEAFF.

V is TRBV4-3 and J is TRBJ1-6; TRBD1 agrees at 7 bases. In germline, CDR1 is LGHNA, CDR2 YSLEER. V was pared by 1 base and J by 9 bases, with 9 bases of the junction left unmatched. This CDR3 comprises 16 residues. CDR3 sequence reads: CASSQVSGGRSSPLHF. The DNA for the CDR3 is TGCGCCAGCAGCCAAGTTTCAGGGGGTCGGTCTTCACCCCTCCACTTT.

The V call is TRBV28, the J call TRBJ1-1, with a possible D match to TRBD1 (6 bases). Germline CDR1 and CDR2: MDHEN and SYDVKM. V lost 1 base and J 10 bases, leaving 16 bases between the germline ends. There are 14 residues in the CDR3. The CDR3 DNA sequence: TGTGCCAGCAGTTTATTTAGGCCAGGGGTTGGAGCTTTCTTT. This encodes CASSLFRPGVGAFF.

V and J are TRBV14 and TRBJ2-1, with D possibly matching TRBD2 (5 bases). The length of the CDR3 is 17 residues. The V end lost 1 base, the J end lost 3 bases, and 16 bases lay between the germline ends. The germline gives CDR1 SGHDN, CDR2 FVKESK. This CDR3 is CASSQVSPGILYNEQFF. DNA for the CDR3: TGTGCCAGCAGCCAAGTTTCTCCCGGGATCCTCTACAATGAGCAGTTCTTC.

This clone was detected only a few times. J is TRBJ1-2 and V is TRBV6-5; 11 nucleotides align to TRBD1. Germline values: CDR1 MNHEY, CDR2 SVGAGI. The CDR3 runs to 16 residues. After removal of 2 bases from V and 4 bases from J, the junction contained 6 bases not matched to a gene. The CDR3 reads CASSYIRTGGTYGYTF. CDR3 DNA: TGTGCCAGCAGTTACATCAGGACAGGGGGCACCTATGGCTACACCTTC.